Listed here are 13 T cell receptor beta chains from one sample, sequenced in a study of cytomegalovirus exposure and HLA in healthy donors. PCR primers comprised 60 Vbeta and 13 Jbeta primers. Method: immunoSEQ multiplex PCR; TCRdb's copy keeps in-frame clones and lacks some. The table records about 200,000 clones, over 9.5% of them present only once. Sequenced input: PBMCs. The receptors here all came from a man aged 50 to 59 in good health and CMV-seropositive.

This clone was found a few times. The rearrangement uses TRBV14 and TRBJ1-1, with D maybe TRBD1 (5 bases). The V gene lost 4 bases and the J gene lost 2 bases, with 11 bases spanning the gap. This CDR3 is 14 amino acids long. Germline-derived CDR1 and CDR2 are SGHDN and FVKESK. The CDR3 DNA reads as TGTGCCAGCAGCCGAATAGACAGAAACACTGAAGCTTTCTTT. It is translated as CASSRIDRNTEAFF.

The rearrangement uses TRBV7-9 and TRBJ2-1, with D unresolved. Per the germline V gene, CDR1 is SEHNR and CDR2 is FQNEAQ (reference sequence). CDR3 size: 12 residues. Trimming cost V 1 base and J 6 bases, with 4 bases left between them. CDR3 loop: CASSLGSNEQFF. The CDR3 DNA sequence: TGTGCCAGCAGCTTAGGCAGCAATGAGCAGTTCTTC.

The chain joins TRBV29-1 to TRBJ1-1; D remains unclear. Germline values: CDR1 SQVTM, CDR2 ANQGSEA. The ends were cut back, 4 bases at V and 1 base at J, with 4 bases in the middle. There are 11 residues in the CDR3. CDR3 protein: CSVGRNTEAFF. The CDR3 coding sequence is TGCAGCGTTGGTCGGAACACTGAAGCTTTCTTT.

The V call is TRBV4-2, the J call TRBJ1-1, with D unresolved. The V and J ends lost 0 bases and 2 bases respectively, with 7 bases between them. Germline CDR1 LGHNA, CDR2 YNFKEQ. The CDR3 has 14 residues. The CDR3 sequence is CASSQEAVNTEAFF. The CDR3 coding sequence is TGTGCCAGCAGCCAAGAGGCAGTTAACACTGAAGCTTTCTTT.

This clone was picked up a small number of times. V gene TRBV30 combines with J gene TRBJ1-2; a possible D gene is TRBD1 (6 bases). CDR1 and CDR2 from the germline V gene are GTSNPN and SVGIG (reference sequence). The CDR3 totals 15 residues. V lost 0 bases and J lost 3, with 14 bases in between. Written as DNA, the CDR3 is TGTGCCTGGAGTGTATCGGGGGGGCCTCACTATGGCTACACCTTC. Its translation: CAWSVSGGPHYGYTF.

This clone was observed a handful of times. This rearrangement joins TRBV28 to TRBJ1-4; the match to TRBD1 covers 7 bases. With 2 bases clipped from V and 1 base from J, the junction kept 4 bases outside the gene matches. CDR3 length: 16 residues. CDR1 is MDHEN, CDR2 SYDVKM, per germline. The CDR3: CASSLQGVGTNEKLFF. The CDR3 region has the DNA TGTGCCAGCAGTTTACAGGGGGTGGGAACTAATGAAAAACTGTTTTTT.

V usage is TRBV11-3 and J usage is TRBJ2-2; the D gene is possibly TRBD1 (6 bases). Looked up from germline, CDR1 is SGHNT and CDR2 is YENEEA. CDR3 length equals 15 residues. The ends were cut back, 5 bases at V and 3 bases at J, with 13 bases in the middle. The CDR3 region has the DNA TGTGCCAGCAGCCCGTCGGCAGGGGACACCGGGGAGCTGTTTTTT. Amino acids: CASSPSAGDTGELFF.

CDR3 sequence: CASSEDSSYEQYF. CDR3 bases: TGCGCCAGCAGTGAAGACAGCTCCTACGAGCAGTACTTC. This chain uses TRBV10-2 with TRBJ2-7; D possibly corresponds to TRBD1 (5 bases). The CDR3 consists of 13 residues. Deletions cut 3 bases from V and 0 bases from J, with 6 bases between. Germline V gives CDR1 WSHSY, CDR2 SAAADI.

J is TRBJ1-6 and V is TRBV7-9; 11 bases align to TRBD1. Looked up from germline, CDR1 is SEHNR and CDR2 is FQNEAQ (reference sequence). This CDR3 has 12 amino acids. V trimming: 8 bases; J trimming: 10 bases; junction bases outside the gene matches: 1. CDR3 DNA: TGTGCCAGCGGGACAGGGGGATCACCCCTCCACTTT. It encodes CASGTGGSPLHF.

In this sample, this clone turned up a few times. The V gene is TRBV10-3, the J gene TRBJ1-6; 9 positions agree with TRBD1. After removal of 1 base from V and 4 bases from J, the junction contained 5 bases not matched to a gene. This CDR3 has 17 residues. The germline V gene has CDR1 ENHRY and CDR2 SYGVKD. The CDR3 loop is CAISEFGQGRYNSPLHF. The CDR3 coding sequence is TGTGCCATCAGTGAGTTTGGACAGGGGCGTTATAATTCACCCCTCCACTTT.

This clone has more than one count but fewer than ten. The chain employs TRBV6-5 and TRBJ2-3; D remains ambiguous. The CDR3 is 14 residues long. The V end was cut by 7 bases, the J end by 4 bases, with 15 bases between. CDR1 and CDR2 (germline): MNHEY, SVGAGI. CDR3 coding DNA: TGTGCCAGCAACCCGGCCAGGCTGTCAGATACGCAGTATTTT. This sequence encodes CASNPARLSDTQYF.

The chain recombines TRBV7-2 with TRBJ2-5; D is possibly TRBD2 (5 bases). The V end lost 1 base, the J end lost 3 bases, and 12 bases lay between the germline ends. The CDR3 totals 15 residues. CDR1 is SGHTA, CDR2 FQGNSA, per germline. CDR3 in amino acids: CASSLVGREEETQYF. The CDR3 DNA reads as TGTGCCAGCAGCTTAGTGGGGAGAGAGGAAGAGACCCAGTACTTC.

This clone was picked up a small number of times. The J gene is TRBJ1-3, the V gene TRBV6-6; D ambiguous. Trimming stripped 4 bases from V and 0 bases from J, with 10 bases between. Germline lookup yields CDR1 MNHNY and CDR2 SVGAGI (reference sequence). The CDR3 totals 15 residues. CDR3 coding DNA: TGTGCCAGCAGTTTCGGACTGGCCTCTGGAAACACCATATATTTT. Translated, it gives CASSFGLASGNTIYF.